This TCR beta chain was retrieved from a study of blood T cell repertoires in COVID-19. Whole-study context: There were acute and convalescent COVID-19 samples, and they came from the United States, Italy and Spain. The analysed material was cDNA or gDNA that came from T cells, B-cell-depleted T cells, or PBMCs.

Among Cohort 3 donors, those recovered had two negative PCRs, clearance, or symptom resolution. Germline assignment: CDR1 MGHRA and CDR2 YSYEKL. The V and J ends lost 5 bases and 7 bases, in that order; junction bases with no gene match: 6. The CDR3 is 16 amino acids. The assay was immunoSEQ multiplex PCR, and TCRdb's table has in-frame clones only and misses some. The sample records 160,000 or so clones, 82% being singletons. The genes are TRBV4-1 and TRBJ1-6, with 12 bases lining up with TRBD1. This receptor was taken from a man aged 60-69 years who had recovered from COVID-19. Sample: PBMCs or T cells enriched from blood (not recorded which). The DNA of the CDR3 is TGCGCCAGCAGCTTGGGACAGGGGGCATCAAATTCACCCCTCCACTTT. It translates to CASSLGQGASNSPLHF.